The 10 T cell receptor beta chains given below trace back to one sample, sequenced in a study of lymphopenia after photon versus proton radiotherapy. Assay: immunoSEQ multiplex PCR; the TCRdb copy retains only in-frame clones and omits some. The table lists 25,000 to 35,000 clones, over 85% of them singletons. Sample: peripheral blood, taken from a patient treated with photon-based radiotherapy. These receptors came from a woman aged 45-65 years with cholangiocarcinoma.

The rearrangement uses TRBV5-1 and TRBJ2-5, with no clear D. V was shortened by 0 bases and J by 1 base, with 4 bases between the two germline ends. Germline V CDR1 and CDR2: SGHRS, YFSETQ. There are 13 residues in the CDR3. In nucleotides, the CDR3 is TGCGCCAGCAGCTTGGTCGGCCAAGAGACCCAGTACTTC. Protein product: CASSLVGQETQYF.

V is TRBV7-2 and J is TRBJ2-1, with 8 bases that match TRBD1. The junction had 13 bases not matched to a gene; V was cut back by 5 bases and J by 10 bases. CDR3 size: 15 residues. Germline assignment: CDR1 SGHTA and CDR2 FQGNSA. CDR3 residues: CASSPWDRHFGEQFF. The CDR3 DNA is TGTGCCAGCAGCCCTTGGGACAGGCATTTCGGCGAGCAGTTCTTC.

V and J are TRBV18 and TRBJ1-1; tentatively, D is TRBD1 (5 bases). The CDR3 sequence is 15 residues long. Germline values: CDR1 KGHSH, CDR2 LQKENI. V was cut by 0 bases and J by 2 bases, with 10 bases left in between. CDR3 DNA sequence: TGTGCCAGCTCACCACCGGGGGGAGGTAACACTGAAGCTTTCTTT. Protein: CASSPPGGGNTEAFF.

The V and J genes are TRBV11-3 and TRBJ2-5, with unresolved D. CDR1 SGHNT and CDR2 YENEEA come from the germline V gene. Trimming left V 1 base short and J 5 bases short, with 11 bases between. The CDR3 is made up of 14 amino acids. CDR3 sequence reads: CASSLVVGKETQYF. For the CDR3, the DNA is TGTGCCAGCAGCTTAGTAGTGGGCAAGGAGACCCAGTACTTC.

For the CDR3, the DNA is TGCGCCAGCAGTGAGTCTGGGACACCTGGAGTGATGAGTGGCTACACCTTC. This translates into CASSESGTPGVMSGYTF. This chain uses TRBV10-1 with TRBJ1-2, with D possibly being TRBD1 (6 bases). Germline CDR1 and CDR2: WNHNN and SYGVQD (reference sequence). Trimming removed 0 bases from V and 7 bases from J, with 21 bases in between. The CDR3 spans 17 residues.

V and J are TRBV19 and TRBJ1-3; D unclear. Germline CDR1 is LNHDA and CDR2 is SQIVND (reference sequence). Trimming took off 4 bases at V and 0 bases at J, with 10 bases between the two ends. The CDR3 is 15 amino acids. CDR3 residues: CASSNRLLSGNTIYF. DNA of the CDR3: TGTGCCAGTAGTAATAGACTTCTCTCTGGAAACACCATATATTTT.

V gene TRBV7-2 combines with J gene TRBJ1-6, with D possibly being TRBD1 (6 bases). CDR3 size: 13 residues. Trimming stripped 5 bases from V and 12 bases from J, with 14 bases between. Germline V gene lookup returns CDR1 SGHTA and CDR2 FQGNSA. This CDR3 is CASSQGQRQPLHF. CDR3 DNA: TGTGCCAGCAGCCAAGGACAGAGGCAACCCCTCCACTTT. Full variable domain (missing parts from reference TRBV7-2 and TRBJ1-6): GAGVSQSPSNKVTEKGKDVELRCDPISGHTALYWYRQSLGQGLEFLIYFQGNSAPDKSGLPSDRFSAERTGGSVSTLTIQRTQQEDSAVYLCASSQGQRQPLHFGNGTRLTVT.

The chain employs TRBV2 and TRBJ1-1; maybe TRBD1 (5 bases). This CDR3 has 13 amino acids. V gave up 4 bases and J gave up 3 bases, with 9 bases separating them. Per germline, CDR1 SNHLY and CDR2 FYNNEI. CDR3 DNA sequence: TGTGCCAGCAGTGTTGACAGTGACACTGAAGCTTTCTTT. As protein: CASSVDSDTEAFF.

This chain joins TRBV2 and TRBJ2-5; 7 positions agree with TRBD1. V was pared by 6 bases and J by 5 bases, with 6 bases of the junction left unmatched. This CDR3 contains 13 residues. Germline V gene sequence: CDR1 SNHLY, CDR2 FYNNEI. CDR3 coding DNA: TGTGCCAGCAGCCAGGGGGTCGGTGAGACCCAGTACTTC. It is translated as CASSQGVGETQYF.

This chain links TRBV21-1 with TRBJ2-1; whether TRBD1, the table's D call, matches the DNA was not checked. TRBV21-1 is labeled a pseudogene. There are 13 residues in the CDR3. The CDR3 nucleotides are TGTGCCAACCCAGACAGTAGCTACAATGAGCAGTTCTTC. Amino acids: CANPDSSYNEQFF.